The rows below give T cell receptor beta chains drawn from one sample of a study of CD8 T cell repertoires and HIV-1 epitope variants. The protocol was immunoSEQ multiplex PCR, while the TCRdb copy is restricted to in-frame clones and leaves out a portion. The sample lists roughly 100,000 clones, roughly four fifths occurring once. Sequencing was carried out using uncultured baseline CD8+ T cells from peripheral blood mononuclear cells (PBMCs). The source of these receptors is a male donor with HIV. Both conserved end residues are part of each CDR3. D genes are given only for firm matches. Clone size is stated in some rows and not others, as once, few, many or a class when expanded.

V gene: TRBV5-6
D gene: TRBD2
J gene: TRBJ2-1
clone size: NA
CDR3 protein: CASRWGLADNEQFF
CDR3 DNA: TGTGCCAGCAGGTGGGGACTAGCGGACAATGAGCAGTTCTTC

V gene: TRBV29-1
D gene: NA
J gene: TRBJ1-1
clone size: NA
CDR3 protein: CSVYRQNTEAFF
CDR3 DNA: TGCAGCGTCTACAGACAGAACACTGAAGCTTTCTTT

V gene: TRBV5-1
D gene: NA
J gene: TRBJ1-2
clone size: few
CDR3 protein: CASIGDLGSGYTF
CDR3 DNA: TGCGCCAGCATCGGGGACCTCGGATCAGGCTACACCTTC

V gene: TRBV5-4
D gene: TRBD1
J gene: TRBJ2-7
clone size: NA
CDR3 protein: CASSLAQGAYEQYF
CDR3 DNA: TGTGCCAGCAGCTTGGCACAGGGGGCCTACGAGCAGTACTTC

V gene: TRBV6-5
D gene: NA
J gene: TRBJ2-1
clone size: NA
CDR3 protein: CASSSGRSSYNEQFF
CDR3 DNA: TGTGCCAGCAGTTCGGGGCGAAGCTCCTACAATGAGCAGTTCTTC

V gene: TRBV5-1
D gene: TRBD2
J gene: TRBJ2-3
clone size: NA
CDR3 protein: CASTGGGAGDTQYF
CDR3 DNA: TGCGCCAGCACGGGCGGGGGGGCCGGAGATACGCAGTATTTT

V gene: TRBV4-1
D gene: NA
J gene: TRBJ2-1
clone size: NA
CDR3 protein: CASTPLPRIYNEQFF
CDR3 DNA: TGCGCCAGCACCCCCCTACCCCGGATCTACAATGAGCAGTTCTTC

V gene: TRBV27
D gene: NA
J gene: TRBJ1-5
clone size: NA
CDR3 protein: CASSDLAGRNQPQHF
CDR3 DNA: TGTGCCAGCAGTGACTTGGCAGGGAGAAATCAGCCCCAGCATTTT

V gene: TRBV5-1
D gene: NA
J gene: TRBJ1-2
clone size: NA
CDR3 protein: CASSLGGGAEYGYTF
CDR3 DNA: TGCGCCAGCAGCTTGGGCGGGGGCGCTGAGTATGGCTACACCTTC

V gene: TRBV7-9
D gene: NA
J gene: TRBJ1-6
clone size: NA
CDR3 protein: CASSLGAVSPLHF
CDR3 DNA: TGTGCCAGCAGCTTGGGTGCGGTTTCACCCCTCCACTTT

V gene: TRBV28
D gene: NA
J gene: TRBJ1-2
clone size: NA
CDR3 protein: CASSYRYGYTF
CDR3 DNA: TGTGCCAGCAGTTATCGCTATGGCTACACCTTC

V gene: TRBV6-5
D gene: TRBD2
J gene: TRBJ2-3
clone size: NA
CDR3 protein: CASKGSGTHTDTQYF
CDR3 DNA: TGTGCCAGCAAGGGTAGCGGGACCCACACAGATACGCAGTATTTT

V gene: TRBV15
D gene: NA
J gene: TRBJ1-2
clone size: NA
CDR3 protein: CATSRVTGASYGYTF
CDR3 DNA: TGTGCCACCAGCAGAGTAACTGGGGCCAGCTATGGCTACACCTTC

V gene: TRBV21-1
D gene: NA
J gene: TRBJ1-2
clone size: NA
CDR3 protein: CASSKKGLTESNYGYTF
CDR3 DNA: TGTGCCAGCAGCAAAAAAGGCCTAACGGAGTCTAACTATGGCTACACCTTC

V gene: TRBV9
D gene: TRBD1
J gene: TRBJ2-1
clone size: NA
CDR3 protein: CASSVSFGQGRHEQFF
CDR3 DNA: TGTGCCAGCAGCGTATCCTTTGGACAGGGTCGGCATGAGCAGTTCTTC

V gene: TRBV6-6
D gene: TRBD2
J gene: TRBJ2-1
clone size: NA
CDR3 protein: CASSRTSGPGGNEQFF
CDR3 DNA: TGTGCCAGCAGTCGGACTAGCGGGCCGGGGGGCAATGAGCAGTTCTTC

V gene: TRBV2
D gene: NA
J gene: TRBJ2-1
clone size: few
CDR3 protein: CASTERRESEQFF
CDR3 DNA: TGTGCCAGCACCGAGCGCAGGGAGAGTGAGCAGTTCTTC

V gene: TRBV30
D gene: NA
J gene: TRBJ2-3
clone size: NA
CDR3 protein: CAWSARRAGATDTQYF
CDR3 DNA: TGTGCCTGGAGTGCCCGTAGGGCGGGGGCCACAGATACGCAGTATTTT

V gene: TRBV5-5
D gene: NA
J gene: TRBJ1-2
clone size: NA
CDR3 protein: CASSSPGLNYGYTF
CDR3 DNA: TGTGCCAGCAGCTCCCCAGGTCTTAACTATGGCTACACCTTC

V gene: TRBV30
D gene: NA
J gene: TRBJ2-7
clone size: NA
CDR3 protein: CAWSEGQGNEQYF
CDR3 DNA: TGTGCCTGGAGTGAGGGGCAGGGTAACGAGCAGTACTTC

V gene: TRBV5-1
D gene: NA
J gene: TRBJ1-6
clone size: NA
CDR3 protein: CASSLVGAVDNSPLHF
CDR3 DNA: TGCGCCAGCAGCTTGGTAGGGGCGGTCGACAATTCACCCCTCCACTTT

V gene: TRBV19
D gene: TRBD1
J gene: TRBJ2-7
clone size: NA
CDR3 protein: CASKDRDHEQYF
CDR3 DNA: TGTGCCAGTAAGGACAGGGACCACGAGCAGTACTTC

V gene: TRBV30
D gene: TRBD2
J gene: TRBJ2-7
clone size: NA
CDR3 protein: CAWDSPGLYIYEQYF
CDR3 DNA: TGTGCCTGGGACTCACCGGGACTATACATCTACGAGCAGTACTTC

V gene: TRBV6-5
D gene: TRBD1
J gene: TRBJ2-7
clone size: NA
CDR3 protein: CASTRGQGSYEQYF
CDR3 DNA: TGTGCCAGCACTCGTGGACAGGGTTCCTACGAGCAGTACTTC

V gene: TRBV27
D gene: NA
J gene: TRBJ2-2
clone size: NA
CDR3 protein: CASSPEGEATGELFF
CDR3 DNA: TGTGCCAGCAGTCCAGAGGGGGAGGCAACCGGGGAGCTGTTTTTT

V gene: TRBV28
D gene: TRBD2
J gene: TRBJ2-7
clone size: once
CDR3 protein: CASKISGRADEQYF
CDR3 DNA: TGTGCCAGCAAAATTAGCGGGAGGGCCGACGAGCAGTACTTC

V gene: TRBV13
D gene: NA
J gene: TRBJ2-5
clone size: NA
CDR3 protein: CASSVLQWNQETQYF
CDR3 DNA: TGTGCCAGCAGCGTCCTACAGTGGAACCAAGAGACCCAGTACTTC

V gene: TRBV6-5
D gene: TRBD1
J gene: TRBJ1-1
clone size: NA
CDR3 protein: CASSNRGRDTEAFF
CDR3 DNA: TGTGCCAGCAGCAACAGGGGAAGGGACACTGAAGCTTTCTTT

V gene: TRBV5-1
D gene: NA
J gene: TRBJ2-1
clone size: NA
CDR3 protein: CASSFTRSAYNEQFF
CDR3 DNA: TGCGCCAGCAGCTTCACAAGGTCCGCCTACAATGAGCAGTTCTTC

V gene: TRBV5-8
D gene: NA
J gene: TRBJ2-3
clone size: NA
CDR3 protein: CASSTGTATSDTQYF
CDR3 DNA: TGTGCCAGCAGTACCGGGACGGCGACTTCAGATACGCAGTATTTT

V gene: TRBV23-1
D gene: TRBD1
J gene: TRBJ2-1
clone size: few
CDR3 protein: CASSVGQGAWEQFF
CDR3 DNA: TGCGCCAGCAGCGTGGGACAGGGGGCCTGGGAGCAGTTCTTC

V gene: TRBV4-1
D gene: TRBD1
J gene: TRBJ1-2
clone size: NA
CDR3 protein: CASSQGGLSGTGVYGYTF
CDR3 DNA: TGCGCCAGCAGCCAAGGAGGCCTCAGTGGGACAGGGGTGTATGGCTACACCTTC

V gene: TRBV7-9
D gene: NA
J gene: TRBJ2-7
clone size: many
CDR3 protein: CASSSVRRPDEQYF
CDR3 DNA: TGTGCCAGCAGCTCAGTCCGAAGACCGGACGAGCAGTACTTC

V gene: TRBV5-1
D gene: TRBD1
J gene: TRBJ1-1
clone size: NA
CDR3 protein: CASSRTGTAPTEAFF
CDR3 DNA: TGCGCCAGCAGCAGGACCGGGACAGCCCCCACTGAAGCTTTCTTT

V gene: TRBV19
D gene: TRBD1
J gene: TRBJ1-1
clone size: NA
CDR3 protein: CASSGPTGEGTEAFF
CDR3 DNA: TGTGCCAGTAGTGGCCCGACAGGGGAGGGCACTGAAGCTTTCTTT

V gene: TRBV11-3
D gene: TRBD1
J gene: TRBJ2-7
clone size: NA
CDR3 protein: CASSSGTGPTREQYF
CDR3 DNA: TGTGCCAGCAGCTCCGGGACAGGGCCTACTCGTGAGCAGTACTTC

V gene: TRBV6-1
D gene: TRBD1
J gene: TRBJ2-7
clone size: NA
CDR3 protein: CASSPSGQGAQYF
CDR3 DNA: TGTGCCAGCAGTCCATCAGGACAGGGTGCGCAGTACTTC

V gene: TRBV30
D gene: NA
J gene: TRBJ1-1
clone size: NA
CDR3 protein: CAWRAHTEAFF
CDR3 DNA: TGTGCCTGGAGGGCACACACTGAAGCTTTCTTT

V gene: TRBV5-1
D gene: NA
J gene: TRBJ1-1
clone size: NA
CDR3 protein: CASSLGQMNTEAFF
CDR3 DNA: TGCGCCAGCAGCTTGGGACAGATGAACACTGAAGCTTTCTTT

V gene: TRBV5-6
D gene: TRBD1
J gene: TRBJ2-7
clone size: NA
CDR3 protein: CASSLGTGVGEQYF
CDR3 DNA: TGTGCCAGCAGCTTGGGGACAGGCGTGGGCGAGCAGTACTTC

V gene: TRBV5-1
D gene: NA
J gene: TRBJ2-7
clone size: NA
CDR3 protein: CASSRERHRGGGGRDEQYF
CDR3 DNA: TGCGCCAGCAGCCGGGAAAGACACCGAGGTGGTGGGGGTCGGGACGAGCAGTACTTC

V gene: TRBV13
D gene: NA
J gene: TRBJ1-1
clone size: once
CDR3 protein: CASSLYGTNTEAFF
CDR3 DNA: TGTGCCAGCAGCTTATACGGCACGAACACTGAAGCTTTCTTT

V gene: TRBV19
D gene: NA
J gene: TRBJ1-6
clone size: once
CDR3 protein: CASSMWQINSPPHF
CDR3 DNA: TGTGCCAGTAGTATGTGGCAGATTAATTCACCCCCCCACTTT

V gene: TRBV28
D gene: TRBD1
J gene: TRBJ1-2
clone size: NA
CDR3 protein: CASSSGGQWYGYTF
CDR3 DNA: TGTGCCAGCAGCTCTGGGGGACAGTGGTATGGCTACACCTTC

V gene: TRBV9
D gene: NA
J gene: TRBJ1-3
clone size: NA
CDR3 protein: CASSVAYGGRETGNTIYF
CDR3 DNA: TGTGCCAGCAGCGTAGCTTACGGGGGGCGAGAAACTGGAAACACCATATATTTT

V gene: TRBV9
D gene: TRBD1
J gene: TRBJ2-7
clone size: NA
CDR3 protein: CASSVEGQGAYEQYF
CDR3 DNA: TGTGCCAGCAGCGTAGAGGGACAGGGGGCCTACGAGCAGTACTTC

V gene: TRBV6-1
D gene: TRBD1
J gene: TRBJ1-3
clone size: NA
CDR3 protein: CASSAYQGAGNTIYF
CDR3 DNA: TGTGCCAGCAGTGCCTACCAGGGGGCTGGAAACACCATATATTTT

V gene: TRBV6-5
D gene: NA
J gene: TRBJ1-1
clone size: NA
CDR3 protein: CASSYSGYPEAFF
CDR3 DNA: TGTGCCAGCAGTTACTCTGGGTATCCTGAAGCTTTCTTT

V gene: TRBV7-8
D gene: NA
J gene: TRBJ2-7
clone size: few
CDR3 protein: CASSGDSKSYEQYF
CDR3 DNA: TGTGCCAGCAGCGGAGACAGCAAATCCTACGAGCAGTACTTC

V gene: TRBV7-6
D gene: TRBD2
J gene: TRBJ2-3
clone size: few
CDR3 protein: CASSRLAGGPDTQYF
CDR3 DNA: TGTGCCAGCAGCCGTCTAGCGGGAGGGCCAGATACGCAGTATTTT

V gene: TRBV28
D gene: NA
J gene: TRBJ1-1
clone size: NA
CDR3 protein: CASTLPRGNTEAFF
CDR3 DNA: TGTGCCAGCACCCTTCCTCGGGGGAACACTGAAGCTTTCTTT

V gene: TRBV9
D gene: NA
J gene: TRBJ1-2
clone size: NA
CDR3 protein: CASTPVRGLGYGYTF
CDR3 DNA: TGTGCCAGCACCCCCGTCAGGGGACTGGGCTATGGCTACACCTTC

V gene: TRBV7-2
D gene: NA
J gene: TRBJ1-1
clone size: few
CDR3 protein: CASSLGGSSIGRATEAFF
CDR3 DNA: TGTGCCAGCAGCTTAGGAGGATCATCAATAGGCAGGGCCACTGAAGCTTTCTTT

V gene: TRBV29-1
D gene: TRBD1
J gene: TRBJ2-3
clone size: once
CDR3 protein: CSVGTGVGTDTQYF
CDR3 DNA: TGCAGCGTTGGGACAGGGGTCGGCACAGATACGCAGTATTTT

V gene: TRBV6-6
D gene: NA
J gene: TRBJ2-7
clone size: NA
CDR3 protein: CASKANYEQYF
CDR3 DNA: TGTGCCAGCAAGGCTAACTACGAGCAGTACTTC

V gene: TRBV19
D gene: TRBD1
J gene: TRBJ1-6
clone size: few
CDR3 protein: CASSGTGGNSPLHF
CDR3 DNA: TGTGCCAGTAGCGGGACAGGGGGCAATTCACCCCTCCACTTT

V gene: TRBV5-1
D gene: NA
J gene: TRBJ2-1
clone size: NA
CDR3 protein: CASSWWGYNEQFF
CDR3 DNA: TGCGCCAGCAGCTGGTGGGGGTATAATGAGCAGTTCTTC

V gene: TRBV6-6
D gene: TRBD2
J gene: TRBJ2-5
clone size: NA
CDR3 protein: CASGRGKVETQYF
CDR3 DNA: TGTGCCAGCGGGCGGGGGAAGGTAGAGACCCAGTACTTC

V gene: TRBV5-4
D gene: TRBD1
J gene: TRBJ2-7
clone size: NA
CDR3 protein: CASSFTGGANEQYF
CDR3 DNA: TGTGCCAGCAGCTTTACAGGGGGCGCGAACGAGCAGTACTTC